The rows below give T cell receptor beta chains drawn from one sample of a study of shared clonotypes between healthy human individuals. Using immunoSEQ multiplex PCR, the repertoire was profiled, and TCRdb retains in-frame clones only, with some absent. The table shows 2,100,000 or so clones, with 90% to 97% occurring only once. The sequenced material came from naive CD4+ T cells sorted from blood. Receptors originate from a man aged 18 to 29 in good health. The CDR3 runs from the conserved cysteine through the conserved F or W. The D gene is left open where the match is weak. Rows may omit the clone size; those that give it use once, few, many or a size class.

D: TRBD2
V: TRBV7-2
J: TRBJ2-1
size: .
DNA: TGTGCCAGCAGCCCCAGGATACTAGCGGGAGATAGCAATGAGCAGTTCTTC
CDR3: CASSPRILAGDSNEQFF

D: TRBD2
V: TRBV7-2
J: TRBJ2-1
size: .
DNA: TGTGCCAGCAGCTCATTAGCGGGGGTCAGAAATGAGCAGTTCTTC
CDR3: CASSSLAGVRNEQFF

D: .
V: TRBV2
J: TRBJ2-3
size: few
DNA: TGTGCCAGCAGTTCCACAGATACGCAGTATTTT
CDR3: CASSSTDTQYF

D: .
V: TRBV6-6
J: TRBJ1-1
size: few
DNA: TGTGTTGGGGGGCAGGACACTGAAGCTTTCTTT
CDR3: CVGGQDTEAFF

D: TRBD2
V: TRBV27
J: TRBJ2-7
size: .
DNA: TGTGCCAGCAGTTCGGGACTAGTGGGCAGCTACGAGCAGTACTTC
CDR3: CASSSGLVGSYEQYF

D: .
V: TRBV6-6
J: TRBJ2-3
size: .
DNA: TGTGCCAGCAGCCTGAGAGATACGCAGTATTTT
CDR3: CASSLRDTQYF

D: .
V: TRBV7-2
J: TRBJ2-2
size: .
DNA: TGTGCCAGCAGCTTAGTATCCCAGGTCCCGGGGGAGCTGTTTTTT
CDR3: CASSLVSQVPGELFF

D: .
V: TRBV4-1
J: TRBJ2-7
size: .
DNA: TGCGCCAGCAGCCACGAATGGGGCGAGCAGTACTTC
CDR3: CASSHEWGEQYF

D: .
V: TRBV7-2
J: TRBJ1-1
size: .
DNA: TGTGCCAGCAGCTTACCAAGGGACCACACTGAAGCTTTCTTT
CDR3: CASSLPRDHTEAFF

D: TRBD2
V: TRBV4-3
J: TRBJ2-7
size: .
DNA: TGCGCCAGCAGCCAAGATTTTCGGACTAGCCTGTTCTTC
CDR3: CASSQDFRTSLFF

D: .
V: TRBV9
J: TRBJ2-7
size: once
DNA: TGTGCCAGCAGCGAGTCTAGCGCCGGCTCCTACGAGCAGTACTTC
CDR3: CASSESSAGSYEQYF

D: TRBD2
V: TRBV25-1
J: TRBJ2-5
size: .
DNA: TGTGCCAGCAGTGGTAGTAGCGGGAGGGTGAAGACCCAGTACTTC
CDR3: CASSGSSGRVKTQYF

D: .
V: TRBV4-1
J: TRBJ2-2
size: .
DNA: TGCGCCAGCAGCCAAGAGGGTCTTGGCCTCCAAGACACCGGGGAGCTGTTTTTT
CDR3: CASSQEGLGLQDTGELFF

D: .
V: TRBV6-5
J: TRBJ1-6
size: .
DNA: TGTGCCAGCAGTCTCGGGGGGTCAGTCCTCCACTTT
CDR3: CASSLGGSVLHF

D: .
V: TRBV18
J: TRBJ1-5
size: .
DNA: TGTGCCAGCTCACCAGGGGGGGCGAGTCAGCCCCAGCATTTT
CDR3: CASSPGGASQPQHF

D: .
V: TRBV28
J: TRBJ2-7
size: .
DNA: TGTGCCAGCAGTGTTGACCCTTACGGGATCTACGAGCAGTACTTC
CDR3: CASSVDPYGIYEQYF

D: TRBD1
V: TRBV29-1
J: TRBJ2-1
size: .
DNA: TGCAGCCCAGAGACCGGGACAGGGCTTCATGAGCAGTTCTTC
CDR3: CSPETGTGLHEQFF

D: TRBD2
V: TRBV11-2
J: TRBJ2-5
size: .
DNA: TGTGCCAGCAGCTTAGACTCGGCTAGCGGGAGTGCCCAGTACTTC
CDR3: CASSLDSASGSAQYF

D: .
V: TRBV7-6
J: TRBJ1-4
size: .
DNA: TGTGCCAGCAGCTACCGCGGACGGACTAATGAAAAACTGTTTTTT
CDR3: CASSYRGRTNEKLFF

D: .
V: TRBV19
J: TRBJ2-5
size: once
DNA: TGTGCCAGTAGTATAGGAGCCACTTACCAAGAGACCCAGTACTTC
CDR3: CASSIGATYQETQYF

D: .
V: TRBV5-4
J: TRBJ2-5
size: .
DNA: TGTGCCAGCAGCGGAGGGTTACAAGAGACCCAGTACTTC
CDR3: CASSGGLQETQYF

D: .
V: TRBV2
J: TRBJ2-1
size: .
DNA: TGTGCCAGCAGCGATGGGTCACCCTTCCAGTTCTTC
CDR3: CASSDGSPFQFF

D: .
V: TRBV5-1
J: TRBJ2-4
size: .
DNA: TGCGCCAGCAACCCTGACAGCCCCGGGAACATTCAGTACTTC
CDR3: CASNPDSPGNIQYF

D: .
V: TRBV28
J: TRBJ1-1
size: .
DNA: TGTGCCAGCAGTAAAGGGGTTATGAAGCTGAACACTGAAGCTTTCTTT
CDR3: CASSKGVMKLNTEAFF

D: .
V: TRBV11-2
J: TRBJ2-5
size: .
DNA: TGTGCCAGCAGCTTAGTACCGGGATCGTACCAAGAGACCCAGTACTTC
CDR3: CASSLVPGSYQETQYF

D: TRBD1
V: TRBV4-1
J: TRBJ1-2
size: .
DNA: TGCGCCAGCAGCCAAGACCTAGGGGGCCGTAACTATGGCTACACCTTC
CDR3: CASSQDLGGRNYGYTF

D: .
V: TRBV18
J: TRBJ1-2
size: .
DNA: TGTGCCAGCTCACCCTCCAGCCTCGAGGGAATCGGCTACACCTTC
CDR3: CASSPSSLEGIGYTF

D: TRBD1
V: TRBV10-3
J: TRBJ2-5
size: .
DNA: TGTGCCAGTAACAGGGGCCCTCAAGAGACCCAGTACTTC
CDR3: CASNRGPQETQYF

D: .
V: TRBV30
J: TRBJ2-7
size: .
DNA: TGTGCCTGGAGTACAGGAATCTTCTCCTACGAGCAGTACTTC
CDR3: CAWSTGIFSYEQYF

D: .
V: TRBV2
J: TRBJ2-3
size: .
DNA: TGTGCCAGCAGGGAAGGGGAGGCACGAGGCACAGATACGCAGTATTTT
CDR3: CASREGEARGTDTQYF

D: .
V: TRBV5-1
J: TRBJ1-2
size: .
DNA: TGCGCCAGCAGCGTAGGACAGTCCTATGGCTACACCTTC
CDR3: CASSVGQSYGYTF

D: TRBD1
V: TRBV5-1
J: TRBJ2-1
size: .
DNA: TGCGCCAGCAGCAACACAGGGGGGTCCTACAATGAGCAGTTCTTC
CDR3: CASSNTGGSYNEQFF

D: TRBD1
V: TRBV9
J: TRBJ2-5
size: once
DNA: TGTGCCAGCAGCGCCGGGGACAGGCTAGAGACCCAGTACTTC
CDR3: CASSAGDRLETQYF

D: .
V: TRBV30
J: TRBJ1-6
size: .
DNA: TGTGCCTGGAATCAGAACAGGCCTTCACCCCTCCACTTT
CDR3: CAWNQNRPSPLHF

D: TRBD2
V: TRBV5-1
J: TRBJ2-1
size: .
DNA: TGCGCCAGCAGCTCACGGACTAGCGGGAAAGGATTCAATGAGCAGTTCTTC
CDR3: CASSSRTSGKGFNEQFF

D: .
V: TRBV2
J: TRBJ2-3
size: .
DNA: TGTGCCAGCAGCATAGGTAGCACAGATACGCAGTATTTT
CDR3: CASSIGSTDTQYF

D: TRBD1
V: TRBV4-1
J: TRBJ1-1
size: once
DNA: TGCGCCAGCAGCCAAGTGAGGGACAGGAACACTGAAGCTTTCTTT
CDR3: CASSQVRDRNTEAFF

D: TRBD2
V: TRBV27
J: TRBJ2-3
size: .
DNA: TGTGCCAGCAGTTTATTCGGGACTAGCGGGAGGCCCGGCACAGATACGCAGTATTTT
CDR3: CASSLFGTSGRPGTDTQYF

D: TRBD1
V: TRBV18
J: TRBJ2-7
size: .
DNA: TGTGCCAGCTCACCCAGGGAGGCAGGGGGCAACTACGAGCAGTACTTC
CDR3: CASSPREAGGNYEQYF

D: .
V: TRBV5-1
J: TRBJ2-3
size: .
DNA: TGCGCCAGCAGCCCCCCAGGGGTAGGAACAGATACGCAGTATTTT
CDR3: CASSPPGVGTDTQYF

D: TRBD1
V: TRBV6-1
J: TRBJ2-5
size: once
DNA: TGTGCCAGCATTTCGGGCAGGGGGCCGGAGACCCAGTACTTC
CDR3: CASISGRGPETQYF

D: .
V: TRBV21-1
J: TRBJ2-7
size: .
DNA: TGTGCCAGCAGCAAAGGGTCCGGACAGGGGCTATACGAGCAGTACTTC
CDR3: CASSKGSGQGLYEQYF

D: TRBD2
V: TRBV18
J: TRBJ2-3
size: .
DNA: TGTGCCAGCTCACTCGTATTTAGCGGGAGTCGTGGAGATACGCAGTATTTT
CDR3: CASSLVFSGSRGDTQYF

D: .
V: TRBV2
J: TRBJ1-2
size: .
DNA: TGTGCCAGCAGTGACGGCTATGGCTACACCTTC
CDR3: CASSDGYGYTF

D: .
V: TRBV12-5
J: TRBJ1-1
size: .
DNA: TGTGCTAGTGGTTTGGAGGGAGGCACTGAAGCTTTCTTT
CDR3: CASGLEGGTEAFF

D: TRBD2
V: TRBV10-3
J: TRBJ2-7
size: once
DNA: TGTGCCATCAGTGTCAGTCCGGCTAGCGGACGCTACGAGCAGTACTTC
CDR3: CAISVSPASGRYEQYF

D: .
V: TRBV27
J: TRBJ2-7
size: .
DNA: TGTGCCAGCAGTGGACCGGGACAACCGGGCGAGCAGTACTTC
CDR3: CASSGPGQPGEQYF

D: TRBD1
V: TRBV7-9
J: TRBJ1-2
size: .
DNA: TGTGCCAGCACCCTTCAGGCGGGACAGGGGAACTATGGCTACACCTTC
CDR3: CASTLQAGQGNYGYTF

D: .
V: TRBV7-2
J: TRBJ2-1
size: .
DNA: TGTGCCAGCAGCGCCGGGACCCTATACAATGAGCAGTTCTTC
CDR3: CASSAGTLYNEQFF

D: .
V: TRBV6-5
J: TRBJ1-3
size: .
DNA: TGTGCCAGCAGTTCGATCGCTGGGCACTCTGGAAACACCATATATTTT
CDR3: CASSSIAGHSGNTIYF

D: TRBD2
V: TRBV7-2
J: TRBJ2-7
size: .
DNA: TGTGCCAGCAGCCTATCAGCGGGAGGGTCCTACGAGCAGTACTTC
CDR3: CASSLSAGGSYEQYF

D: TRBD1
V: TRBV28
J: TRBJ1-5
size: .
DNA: TGTGCCAGCAGCACAGAGCCAGACAGGGAGGGTCAGCCCCAGCATTTT
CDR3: CASSTEPDREGQPQHF